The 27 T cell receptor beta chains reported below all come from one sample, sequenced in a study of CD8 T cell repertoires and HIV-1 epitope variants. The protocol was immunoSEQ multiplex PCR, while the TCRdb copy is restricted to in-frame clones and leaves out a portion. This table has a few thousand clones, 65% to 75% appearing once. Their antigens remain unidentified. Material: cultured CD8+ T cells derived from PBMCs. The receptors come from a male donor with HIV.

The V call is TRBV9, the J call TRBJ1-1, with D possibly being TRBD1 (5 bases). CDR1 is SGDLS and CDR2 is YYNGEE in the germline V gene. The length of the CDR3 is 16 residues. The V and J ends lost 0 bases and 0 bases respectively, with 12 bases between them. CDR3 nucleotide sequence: TGTGCCAGCAGCGTAGGGGCAGGGATTATGAACACTGAAGCTTTCTTT. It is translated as CASSVGAGIMNTEAFF. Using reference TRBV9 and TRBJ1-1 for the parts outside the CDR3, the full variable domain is DSGVTQTPKHLITATGQRVTLRCSPRSGDLSVYWYQQSLDQGLQFLIQYYNGEERAKGNILERFSAQQFPDLHSELNLSSLELGDSALYFCASSVGAGIMNTEAFFGQGTRLTVV.

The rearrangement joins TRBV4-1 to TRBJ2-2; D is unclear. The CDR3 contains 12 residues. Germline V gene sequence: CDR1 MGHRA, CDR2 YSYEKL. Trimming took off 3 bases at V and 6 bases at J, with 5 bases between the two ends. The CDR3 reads CASSQAAGELFF. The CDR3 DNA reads TGCGCCAGCAGCCAGGCCGCCGGGGAGCTGTTTTTT.

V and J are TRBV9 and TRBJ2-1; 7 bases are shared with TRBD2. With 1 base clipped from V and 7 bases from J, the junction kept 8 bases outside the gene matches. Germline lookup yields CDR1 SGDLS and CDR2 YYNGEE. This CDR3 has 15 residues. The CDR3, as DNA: TGTGCCAGCAGCGTACTGGGACTACAAGGGAATGAGCAGTTCTTC. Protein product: CASSVLGLQGNEQFF.

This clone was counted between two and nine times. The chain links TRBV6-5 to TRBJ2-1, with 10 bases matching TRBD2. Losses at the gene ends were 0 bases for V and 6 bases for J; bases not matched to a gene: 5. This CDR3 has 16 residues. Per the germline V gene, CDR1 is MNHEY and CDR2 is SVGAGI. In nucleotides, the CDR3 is TGTGCCAGCAGTTACTCGCCTAGCGGGGGACGCAATGAGCAGTTCTTC. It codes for CASSYSPSGGRNEQFF.

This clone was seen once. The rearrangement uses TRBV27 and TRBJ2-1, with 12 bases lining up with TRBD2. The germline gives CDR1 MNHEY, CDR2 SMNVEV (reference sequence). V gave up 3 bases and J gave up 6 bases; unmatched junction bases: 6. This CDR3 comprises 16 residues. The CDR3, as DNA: TGTGCCAGCAGTTTCCTACTAGCGGGAGGTGCCAATGAGCAGTTCTTC. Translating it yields CASSFLLAGGANEQFF.

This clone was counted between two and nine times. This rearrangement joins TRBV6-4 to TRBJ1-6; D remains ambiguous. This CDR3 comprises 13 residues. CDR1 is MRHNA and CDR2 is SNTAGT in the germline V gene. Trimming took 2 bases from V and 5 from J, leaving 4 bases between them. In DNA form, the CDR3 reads TGTGCCAGCAGTGACGGAGATAATTCACCCCTCCACTTT. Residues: CASSDGDNSPLHF.

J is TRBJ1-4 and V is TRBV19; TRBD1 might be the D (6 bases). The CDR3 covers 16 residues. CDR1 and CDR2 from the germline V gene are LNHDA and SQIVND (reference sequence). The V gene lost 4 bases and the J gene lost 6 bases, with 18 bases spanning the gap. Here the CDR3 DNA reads TGTGCCAGTAGTAAACAGGGCGTAGGACGGGATGAAAAACTGTTTTTT. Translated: CASSKQGVGRDEKLFF. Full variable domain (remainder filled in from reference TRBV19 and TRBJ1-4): DGGITQSPKYLFRKEGQNVTLSCEQNLNHDAMYWYRQDPGQGLRLIYYSQIVNDFQKGDIAEGYSVSREKKESFPLTVTSAQKNPTAFYLCASSKQGVGRDEKLFFGSGTQLSVL.

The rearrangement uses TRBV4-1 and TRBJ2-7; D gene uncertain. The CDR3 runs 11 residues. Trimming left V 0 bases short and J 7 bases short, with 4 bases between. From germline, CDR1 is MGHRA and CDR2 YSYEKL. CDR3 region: CASSQETEQYF. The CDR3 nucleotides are TGCGCCAGCAGCCAAGAAACAGAGCAGTACTTC.

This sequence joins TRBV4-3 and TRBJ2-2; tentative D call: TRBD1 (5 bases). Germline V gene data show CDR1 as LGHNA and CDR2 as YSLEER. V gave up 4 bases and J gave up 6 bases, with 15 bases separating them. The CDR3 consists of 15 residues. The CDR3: CASSPTGLGAGELFF. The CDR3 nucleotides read TGCGCCAGCAGCCCCACAGGCCTAGGGGCCGGGGAGCTGTTTTTT.

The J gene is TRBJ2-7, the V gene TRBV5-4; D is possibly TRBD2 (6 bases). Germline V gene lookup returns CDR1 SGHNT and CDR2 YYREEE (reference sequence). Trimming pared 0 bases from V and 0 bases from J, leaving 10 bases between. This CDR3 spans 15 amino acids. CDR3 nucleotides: TGTGCCAGCAGCTTGGGTCGGGGAGGCTCCTACGAGCAGTACTTC. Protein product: CASSLGRGGSYEQYF.

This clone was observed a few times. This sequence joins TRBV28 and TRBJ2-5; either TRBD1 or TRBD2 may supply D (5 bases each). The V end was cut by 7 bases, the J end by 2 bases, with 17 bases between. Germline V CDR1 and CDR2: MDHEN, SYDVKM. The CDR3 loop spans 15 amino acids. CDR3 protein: CASTPLGETQETQYF. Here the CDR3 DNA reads TGTGCCAGCACCCCCTTGGGGGAAACGCAAGAGACCCAGTACTTC.

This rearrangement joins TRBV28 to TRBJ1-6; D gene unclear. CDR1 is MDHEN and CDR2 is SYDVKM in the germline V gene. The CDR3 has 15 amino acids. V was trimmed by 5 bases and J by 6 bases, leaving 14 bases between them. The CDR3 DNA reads TGTGCCAGCAGTCCCCCTGGAGTCCTTAATTCACCCCTCCACTTT. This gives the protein CASSPPGVLNSPLHF.

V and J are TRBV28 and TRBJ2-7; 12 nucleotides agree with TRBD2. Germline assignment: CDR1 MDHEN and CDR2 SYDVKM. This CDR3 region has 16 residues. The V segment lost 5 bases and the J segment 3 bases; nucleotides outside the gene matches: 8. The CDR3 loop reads CASSPLGLAGFYEQYF. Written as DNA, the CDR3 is TGTGCCAGCAGTCCCCTGGGACTAGCGGGTTTCTACGAGCAGTACTTC.

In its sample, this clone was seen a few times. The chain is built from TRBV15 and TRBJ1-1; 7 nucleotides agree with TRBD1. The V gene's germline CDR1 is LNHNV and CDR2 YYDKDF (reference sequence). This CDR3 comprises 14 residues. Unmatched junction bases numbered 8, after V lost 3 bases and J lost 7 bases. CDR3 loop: CATSRSRGTDEAFF. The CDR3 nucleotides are TGTGCCACCAGCAGGTCCCGTGGGACAGATGAAGCTTTCTTT.

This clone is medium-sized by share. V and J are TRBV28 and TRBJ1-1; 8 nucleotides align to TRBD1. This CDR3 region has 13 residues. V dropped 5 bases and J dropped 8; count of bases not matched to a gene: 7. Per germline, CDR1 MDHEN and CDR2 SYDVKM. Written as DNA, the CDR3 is TGTGCCAGCAGTCCCATTGGGACAGGAGAAGCTTTCTTT. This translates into CASSPIGTGEAFF.

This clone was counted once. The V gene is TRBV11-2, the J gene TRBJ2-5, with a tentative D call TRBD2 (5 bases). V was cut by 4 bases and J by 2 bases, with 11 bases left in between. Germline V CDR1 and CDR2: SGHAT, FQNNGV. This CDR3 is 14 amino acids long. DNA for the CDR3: TGTGCCAGCAGCTACGGACGGACTCAAGAGACCCAGTACTTC. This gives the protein CASSYGRTQETQYF.

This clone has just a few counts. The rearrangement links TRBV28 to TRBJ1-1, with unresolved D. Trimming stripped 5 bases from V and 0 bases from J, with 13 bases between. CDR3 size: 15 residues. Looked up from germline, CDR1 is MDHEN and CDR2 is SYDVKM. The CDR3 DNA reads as TGTGCCAGCAGTGCCCAAGGATGGCTGAACACTGAAGCTTTCTTT. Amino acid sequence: CASSAQGWLNTEAFF.

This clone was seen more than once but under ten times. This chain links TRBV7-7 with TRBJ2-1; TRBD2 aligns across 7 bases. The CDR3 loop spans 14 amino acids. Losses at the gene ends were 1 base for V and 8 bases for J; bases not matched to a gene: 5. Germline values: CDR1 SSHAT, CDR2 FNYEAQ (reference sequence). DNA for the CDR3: TGTGCCAGCAGCTTAGGGACTAGTGGAGATGAGCAGTTCTTC. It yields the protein CASSLGTSGDEQFF.

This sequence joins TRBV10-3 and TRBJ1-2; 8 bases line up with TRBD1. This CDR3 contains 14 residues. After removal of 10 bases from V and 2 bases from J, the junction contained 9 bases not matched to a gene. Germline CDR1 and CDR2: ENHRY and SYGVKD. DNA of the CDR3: TGTGCCACCACCTTGGACAGGGCCAACTATGGCTACACCTTC. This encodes CATTLDRANYGYTF.

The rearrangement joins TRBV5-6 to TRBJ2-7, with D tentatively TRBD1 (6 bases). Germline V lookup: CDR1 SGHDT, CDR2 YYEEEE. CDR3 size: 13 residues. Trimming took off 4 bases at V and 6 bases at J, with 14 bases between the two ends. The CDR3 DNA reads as TGTGCCAGCAGCGACTACAGGGAATCCGAGCAGTACTTC. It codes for CASSDYRESEQYF.

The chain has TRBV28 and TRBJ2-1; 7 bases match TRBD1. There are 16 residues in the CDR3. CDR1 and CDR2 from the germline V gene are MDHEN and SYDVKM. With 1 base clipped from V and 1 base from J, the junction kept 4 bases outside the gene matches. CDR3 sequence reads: CASSLSQGISYNEQFF. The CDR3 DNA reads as TGTGCCAGCAGTTTATCACAGGGGATATCCTACAATGAGCAGTTCTTC. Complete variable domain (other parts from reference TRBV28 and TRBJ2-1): DVKVTQSSRYLVKRTGEKVFLECVQDMDHENMFWYRQDPGLGLRLIYFSYDVKMKEKGDIPEGYSVSREKKERFSLILESASTNQTSMYLCASSLSQGISYNEQFFGPGTRLTVL.

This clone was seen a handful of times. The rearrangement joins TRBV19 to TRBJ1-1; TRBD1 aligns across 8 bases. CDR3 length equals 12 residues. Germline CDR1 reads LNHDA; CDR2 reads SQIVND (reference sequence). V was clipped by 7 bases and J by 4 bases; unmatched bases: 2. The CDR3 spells CASKTGGTEAFF. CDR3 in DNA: TGTGCCAGTAAAACAGGGGGCACTGAAGCTTTCTTT. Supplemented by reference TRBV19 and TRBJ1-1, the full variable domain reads DGGITQSPKYLFRKEGQNVTLSCEQNLNHDAMYWYRQDPGQGLRLIYYSQIVNDFQKGDIAEGYSVSREKKESFPLTVTSAQKNPTAFYLCASKTGGTEAFFGQGTRLTVV.

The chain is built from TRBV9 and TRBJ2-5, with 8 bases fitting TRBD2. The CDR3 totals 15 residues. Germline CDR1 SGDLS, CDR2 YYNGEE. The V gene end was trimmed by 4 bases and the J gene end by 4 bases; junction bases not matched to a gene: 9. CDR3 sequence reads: CASSIGRAERETQYF. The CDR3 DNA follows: TGTGCCAGCAGCATCGGGAGGGCCGAGCGAGAGACCCAGTACTTC.

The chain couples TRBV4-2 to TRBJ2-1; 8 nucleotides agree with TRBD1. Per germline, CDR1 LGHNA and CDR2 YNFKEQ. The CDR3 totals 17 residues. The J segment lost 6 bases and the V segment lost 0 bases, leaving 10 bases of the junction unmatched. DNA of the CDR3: TGTGCCAGCAGCCAAGATCCCCAGGGGACAGGAGGCAATGAGCAGTTCTTC. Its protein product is CASSQDPQGTGGNEQFF.

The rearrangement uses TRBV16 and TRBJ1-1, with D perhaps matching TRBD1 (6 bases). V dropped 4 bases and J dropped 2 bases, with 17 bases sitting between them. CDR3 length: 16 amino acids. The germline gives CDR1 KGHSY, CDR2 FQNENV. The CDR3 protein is CASSPGGSGLNTEAFF. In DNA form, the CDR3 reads TGTGCCAGCAGCCCCGGGGGCTCTGGTTTAAACACTGAAGCTTTCTTT.

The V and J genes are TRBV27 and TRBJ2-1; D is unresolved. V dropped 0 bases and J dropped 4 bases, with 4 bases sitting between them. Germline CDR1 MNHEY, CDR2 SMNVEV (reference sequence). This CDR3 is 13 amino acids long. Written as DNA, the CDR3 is TGTGCCAGCAGTTTATCCGCGTACAATGAGCAGTTCTTC. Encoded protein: CASSLSAYNEQFF.

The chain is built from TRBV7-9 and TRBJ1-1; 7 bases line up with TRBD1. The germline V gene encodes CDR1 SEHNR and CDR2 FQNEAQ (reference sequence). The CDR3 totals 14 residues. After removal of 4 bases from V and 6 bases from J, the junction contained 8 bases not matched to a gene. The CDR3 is CASSSDRGHAEAFF. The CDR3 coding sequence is TGTGCCAGCAGCTCGGATAGGGGGCACGCTGAAGCTTTCTTT.